There are many counts of the clone carrying this TCR beta chain. Trimming pared 6 bases from V and 1 base from J, leaving 13 bases between. This CDR3 spans 14 amino acids. This specimen comes from a study of regulatory T cells in long-lasting Graves disease. For TCR beta, libraries came from iRepertoire HTBI primers and Arm-PCR of CDR3 regions. From the multiplex PCR reads, TCRdb called clonotypes with MiXCR, one entry per CDR3 protein. The sample lists about 470,000 distinct CDR3 sequences, 20% to 25% occurring once. The sample's time point: persistent/refractory GD, antithyroid drugs over 5 years with positive TRAb. Isolated PBMC RNA provided the starting material for the TCR library. Criteria from the American Thyroid Association guidelines were applied to diagnose Graves' disease.

The chain links TRBV12-3 or TRBV12-4 to TRBJ2-7; maybe TRBD2 (6 bases). The clonotype was recovered from a female donor with Graves disease. Sample: peripheral blood mononuclear cells (PBMCs), taken when the disease was refractory, from a patient treated with antithyroid drugs. CDR3 sequence reads: CASSRDFTSYEQYF. CDR3 nucleotides: TGTGCCAGCAGCCGGGACTTTACGTCCTACGAGCAGTACTTC.